This entry is about one T cell receptor (beta chain). Its target is not known. This CDR3 has 14 residues. The germline V gene encodes CDR1 SGHRS and CDR2 YFSETQ. Trimming shortened V by 4 bases and J by 4 bases, and 12 bases separated the two germline ends. The data were obtained in a study of T cells after yellow fever vaccination. Study-level background: Fractions of limited cellularity were prepared by means of SMART-Seq v4 Ultra Low Input.

Study-level findings and limits: Boosting was followed by the reappearance of most primary-vaccination clones (approximately 95% CD4, under 90% CD8). Overlap between CD4 and CD8 compartments was detected for a small share of clonotypes.

Researchers made TCR cDNA using 5'RACE template switching, and this step added a universal primer site and UMIs. Each CDR3 protein gets one entry after TCRdb re-called the 5' RACE reads with MiXCR. Altogether about 300,000 distinct CDR3 sequences are present, less than 9.5% being singletons, with the ten largest covering 3% to 4%. This receptor was obtained from a man aged 18 to 30 who received the YFV17D yellow fever vaccine. The chain joins TRBV5-1 to TRBJ1-3, with D perhaps TRBD1 (5 bases). Sequencing was performed on CD4+ T cells sorted from PBMCs, taken 5 days after the yellow fever booster vaccination. DNA of the CDR3: TGCGCCAGCAGCCTGGGGGACTGGGGAAACACCATATATTTT. Translated: CASSLGDWGNTIYF. Variable domain in full (rest from reference TRBV5-1 and TRBJ1-3): KAGVTQTPRYLIKTRGQQVTLSCSPISGHRSVSWYQQTPGQGLQFLFEYFSETQRNKGNFPGRFSGRQFSNSRSEMNVSTLELGDSALYLCASSLGDWGNTIYFGEGSWLTVV.